Listed below are T cell receptor delta chains from one sample, sequenced in a study of gamma-delta T cells after stem cell transplantation. TCRdb ran CATT on the RT-PCR reads. The sample lists some 2,000 delta-chain clones, 25% to 40% occurring once. Material for sequencing was gamma-delta T cells. The receptors derive from a human donor. It is not recorded whose cells these are; they may come from a transplant donor. Both conserved end residues are part of each CDR3. A D gene is named only where the DNA matches it firmly. Size values are once, few and many counts, or a class for expanded clones, and some rows have none.

J gene,clone size,V gene,D gene,CDR3 protein,CDR3 DNA
TRDJ3,medium-sized,TRDV2,.,CACDTAGVGTLDTRQMFF,TGTGCCTGTGACACGGCCGGAGTGGGGACTTTAGACACCCGACAGATGTTTTTC
TRDJ2,medium-sized,TRDV2,.,CACDTASREETAQLFF,TGTGCCTGTGACACGGCTTCACGGGAGGAGACAGCACAACTCTTCTTT
TRDJ1,.,TRDV2,TRDD3,CACDTITGGQSDSYTDTVIF,TGTGCCTGTGACACGATTACTGGGGGCCAATCCGACTCCTACACCGATACAGTCATCTTT
TRDJ1,few,TRDV2,TRDD3,CACDTVRRRGITDKLIF,TGTGCCTGTGACACCGTCAGGAGAAGGGGGATAACGGATAAACTCATCTTT
TRDJ1,hyperexpanded,TRDV2,TRDD3,CACDMMMGDTRDKLIF,TGTGCCTGTGACATGATGATGGGGGATACGCGCGATAAACTCATCTTT
TRDJ2,.,TRDV2,TRDD3,CACDTFTTGVLTAQLFF,TGTGCCTGTGACACTTTCACTACTGGGGTGTTGACCGCACAACTCTTCTTT
TRDJ1,medium-sized,TRDV2,TRDD3,CACDALLGDIADKLIF,TGTGCCTGTGACGCCTTACTGGGGGATATCGCCGATAAACTCATCTTT
TRDJ1,.,TRDV2,TRDD3,CACDLAPTQILLGDTEGTDKLIF,TGTGCCTGTGACCTCGCTCCTACTCAAATACTACTGGGGGATACAGAGGGCACCGATAAACTCATCTTT
TRDJ1,.,TRDV2,TRDD3,CACDTLLGDTVTDKLIF,TGTGCCTGTGACACGTTACTGGGGGATACTGTCACCGATAAACTCATCTTT
TRDJ3,few,TRDV2,TRDD3,CACDTLGGSSWDTRQMFF,TGTGCCTGTGACACCCTGGGGGGAAGCTCCTGGGACACCCGACAGATGTTTTTC
TRDJ1,.,TRDV2,TRDD3,CACDTLRVLGDTLGRDKLIF,TGTGCCTGTGACACTCTACGGGTACTGGGGGATACGCTAGGTCGCGATAAACTCATCTTT
TRDJ1,few,TRDV2,TRDD3,CACDTRFETGGYAFYSDKLIF,TGTGCCTGTGACACCCGCTTCGAGACTGGGGGATACGCATTTTACTCCGATAAACTCATCTTT
TRDJ2,.,TRDV2,TRDD3,CACDTVRGIPNVCTAHLFF,TGTGCCTGTGACACGGTCCGGGGGATCCCGAACGTTTGTACAGCACACCTCTTCTTT
TRDJ1,medium-sized,TRDV2,.,CACVGLEGYTDKLIF,TGTGCCTGTGTGGGACTAGAGGGGTACACCGATAAACTCATCTTT
TRDJ2,few,TRDV2,.,CACDTVVSGVQTFTAHLFF,TGTGCCTGTGACACAGTCGTGTCTGGGGTCCAGACTTTTACAGCACACCTCTTCTTT